This T cell receptor (beta chain) was captured by sequencing in a study of T cells after yellow fever vaccination. As for the study in general: Fractions containing few cells were prepared with SMART-Seq v4 Ultra Low Input.

For this clonotype: What it binds is not known.

5'RACE template switching generated TCR cDNA, adding a universal primer site and UMIs. TCRdb re-analysed the 5' RACE reads in MiXCR, keeping a single row per CDR3 protein. The table has 300,000 to 450,000 distinct CDR3 sequences, approximately 5.7% seen once; the top ten hold approximately 15%. The CDR3 loop spans 17 amino acids. CDR1 is SGHVS and CDR2 is FNYEAQ in the germline V gene. Trimming shortened V by 5 bases and J by 0 bases, and 17 bases separated the two germline ends. Study-wide points: Highly abundant clonotypes carried over from the bulk population could end up in FACS-sorted repertoires as contaminants. Most primary-vaccination clones reappeared after the booster (approximately 97% CD4, roughly 88% CD8).

Sequences were derived from PBMCs, sampled 5 days after the yellow fever booster vaccination. The rearrangement links TRBV7-6 to TRBJ2-1, with D maybe TRBD2 (5 bases). This TCR was recovered from a man aged 25 to 40 who received the YFV17D yellow fever vaccine. The CDR3 bases are TGTGCCAGCAGCCCTGGAGCCGGGATAAGCTCCTACAATGAGCAGTTCTTC. Residues: CASSPGAGISSYNEQFF.